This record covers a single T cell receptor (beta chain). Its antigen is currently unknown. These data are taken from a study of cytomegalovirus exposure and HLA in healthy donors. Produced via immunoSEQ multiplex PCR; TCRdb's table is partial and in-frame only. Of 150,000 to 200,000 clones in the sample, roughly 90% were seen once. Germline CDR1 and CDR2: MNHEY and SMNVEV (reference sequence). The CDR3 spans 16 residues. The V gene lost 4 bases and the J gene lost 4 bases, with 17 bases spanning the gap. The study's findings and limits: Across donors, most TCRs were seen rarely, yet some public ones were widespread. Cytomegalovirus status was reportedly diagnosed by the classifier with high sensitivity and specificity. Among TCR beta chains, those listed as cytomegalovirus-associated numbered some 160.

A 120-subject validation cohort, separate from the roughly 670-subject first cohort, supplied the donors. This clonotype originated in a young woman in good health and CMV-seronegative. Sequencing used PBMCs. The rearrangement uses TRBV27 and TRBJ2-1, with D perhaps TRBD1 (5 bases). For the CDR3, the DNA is TGTGCCAGCAGTTCAACCCCTAGGGGAACTTACAATGAGCAGTTCTTC. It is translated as CASSSTPRGTYNEQFF.